This TCR beta chain was recovered during a study of T cell responses to AZD1222 COVID-19 vaccine. General study results and limits: The span of vaccine-associated CD4 TCRs extended across spike, with dominance at 160-218 and 743-854.

The repertoire was sequenced with immunoSEQ multiplex PCR; TCRdb's copy has only in-frame clones and lacks some. The table lists about 120,000 clones, 70% to 90% of them singletons, with approximately 8.8% in the top ten. Regarding this clone: The antigen remains undetermined.

The sequencing here drew on peripheral blood, taken on day 0 of AZD1222 vaccination. The clonotype comes from an adult in good health.

CDR3 in amino acids: CASSVATGYEQYF. The CDR3 region has the DNA TGTGCCAGCAGCGTAGCTACGGGATACGAGCAGTACTTC. The chain has TRBV9 and TRBJ2-7; possible D gene TRBD2, 5 bases. Germline V CDR1 and CDR2: SGDLS, YYNGEE. V was shortened by 0 bases and J by 4 bases, with 8 bases between the two germline ends. This CDR3 is built from 13 residues.